The entry below describes one T cell receptor (beta chain). Its antigen is undetermined. The data were obtained in a study of T cell repertoires in cytomegalovirus infection. At the level of the study: Both CMV infection and a matching HLA type were indicated by public TCR beta signatures.

MiXCR was run by TCRdb on the reads, yielding one entry per CDR3 protein. The data contain approximately 910,000 distinct CDR3 sequences, around 32% of them singletons. Trimming cost V 6 bases and J 0 bases, with 22 bases left between them. CDR1 is DFQATT, CDR2 SNEGSKA, per germline (reference sequence). The CDR3 runs to 17 residues. Findings of the study overall: HLA-C-restricted CMV-specific TCR beta clonotypes were dominant in the ex vivo response.

The sequence was collected from a human donor in good health (CMV status not recorded). Some clones in this sample may be carry-over from other donors' samples. The rearrangement joins TRBV20-1 to TRBJ2-3, with a weak D call TRBD2 (5 bases). The sequenced sample was cultured CD8+ T cells from PBMCs, obtained from culture after CMV antigen stimulation. The DNA for the CDR3 is TGCAGTGCCGACGGCGACGGAGGTAAATCTAGCACAGATACGCAGTATTTT. Translation gives CSADGDGGKSSTDTQYF.